Following are 17 T cell receptor beta chains from one sample sequenced in a study of identical twins. TCRdb itself ran the 5' RACE reads through MiXCR, one entry per CDR3 protein. This table has 600,000 to 850,000 distinct CDR3 sequences, 15% to 20% appearing once. These data were also reused for a study on T cells expressing NK-cell markers.

The sequencing sample was made of PBMCs. Receptor source: a woman younger than 35 in good health.

The V call is TRBV20-1, the J call TRBJ2-4; TRBD2 matches 8 bases. There are 17 residues in the CDR3. Trimming at V came to 0 bases and at J to 1 base, leaving 8 bases not matched to a gene. The germline V gene encodes CDR1 DFQATT and CDR2 SNEGSKA (reference sequence). The DNA of the CDR3 is TGCAGTGCTAGAGATCCAGCGGGAGCCTTGGCCAAAAACATTCAGTACTTC. Its translation is CSARDPAGALAKNIQYF.

V usage is TRBV27 and J usage is TRBJ2-2; TRBD2 is a possible D gene (6 bases). CDR1 is MNHEY, CDR2 SMNVEV, per germline (reference sequence). V shed 1 base and J shed 4 bases, with 13 bases lying between them. This CDR3 comprises 16 residues. In DNA, the CDR3 is TGTGCCAGCAGTTTATTCGGGGGTAACCCCACCGGGGAGCTGTTTTTT. Translation gives CASSLFGGNPTGELFF.

This clonotype appeared a few times. The rearrangement links TRBV6-5 to TRBJ1-5; D call uncertain. Trimming took off 2 bases at V and 5 bases at J, with 7 bases between the two ends. Germline CDR1 reads MNHEY; CDR2 reads SVGAGI. CDR3 length: 13 amino acids. CDR3 sequence reads: CASSYGSHQPQHF. CDR3 sequence (DNA): TGTGCCAGCAGTTACGGGAGCCATCAGCCCCAGCATTTT.

This clonotype was counted between two and nine times. This CDR3 is CASSQDVGQKDYGYTF. The DNA for the CDR3 is TGCGCCAGCAGCCAAGATGTAGGGCAAAAGGACTATGGCTACACCTTC. The genes are TRBV4-3 and TRBJ1-2; D is unresolved. This CDR3 comprises 16 residues. Trimming stripped 0 bases from V and 3 bases from J, with 14 bases between. Germline CDR1 LGHNA, CDR2 YSLEER.

This chain links TRBV4-3 with TRBJ2-7; D is possibly TRBD1 or TRBD2 (5 bases each). Germline V gives CDR1 LGHNA, CDR2 YSLEER. V dropped 1 base and J dropped 5 bases, with 15 bases sitting between them. This CDR3 is built from 15 residues. In DNA, the CDR3 is TGCGCCAGCAGCCAAGCCGGGGCAGCTGGCCACGAGCAGTACTTC. Protein sequence: CASSQAGAAGHEQYF.

This clonotype appeared a few times. The rearrangement joins TRBV7-9 to TRBJ1-6; 7 bases align to TRBD1. Germline values: CDR1 SEHNR, CDR2 FQNEAQ (reference sequence). The CDR3 covers 14 residues. V was pared by 5 bases and J by 8 bases, with 6 bases of the junction left unmatched. DNA for the CDR3: TGTGCCAGCAGCCCCGACAGGGCCCATTCACCCCTCCACTTT. Its protein is CASSPDRAHSPLHF.

This clonotype has only a few counts. The chain uses TRBV20-1 and TRBJ2-1; D is perhaps TRBD2 (5 bases). The ends were cut back, 0 bases at V and 4 bases at J, with 19 bases in the middle. The CDR3 has 17 residues. CDR1 DFQATT and CDR2 SNEGSKA come from the germline V gene (reference sequence). The chain's CDR3 is CSARDPNTRRGYNEQFF. DNA for the CDR3: TGCAGTGCTAGAGATCCCAATACCCGACGGGGATACAATGAGCAGTTCTTC.

The J gene is TRBJ2-1, the V gene TRBV6-2 or TRBV6-3; the D gene is possibly TRBD1 (6 bases). The ends were cut back, 6 bases at V and 9 bases at J, with 24 bases in the middle. The CDR3 is made up of 16 amino acids. CDR1 and CDR2 from the germline V gene are MNHEY and SVGEGT. The DNA of the CDR3 is TGTGCCAGCAGCCTGGCCCTTGGGGGCGCACCGAGTGAGCAGTTCTTC. Its protein product is CASSLALGGAPSEQFF.

This clonotype has a count of ten or more. This sequence joins TRBV12-3 or TRBV12-4 and TRBJ2-5, with TRBD1 matching over 7 bases. The CDR3 length is 13 residues. V shed 5 bases, J shed 1 base, and the junction held 1 base outside the gene matches. CDR3 amino acids: CASSGQVQETQYF. CDR3 nucleotide sequence: TGTGCCAGCAGTGGACAGGTCCAAGAGACCCAGTACTTC.

This clonotype was detected a few times. The CDR3 loop is CASSLAGTGDEKLFF. DNA for the CDR3: TGTGCCAGCAGCTTAGCCGGGACAGGGGACGAAAAACTGTTTTTT. V is TRBV13 and J is TRBJ1-4, with 10 bases lining up with TRBD1. V was pared by 1 base and J by 8 bases, with 4 bases of the junction left unmatched. The CDR3 runs 15 residues. The germline V gene encodes CDR1 PRHDT and CDR2 FYEKMQ (reference sequence).

V is TRBV12-3 or TRBV12-4 and J is TRBJ2-1; no clear D gene. Trimming cost V 6 bases and J 12 bases, with 15 bases left between them. The CDR3 has 12 residues. CDR3 nucleotide sequence: TGTGCCAGCAGACAAGGGAAGGACGGGCAGTTCTTC. This codes for CASRQGKDGQFF.

The CDR3 protein is CSAQEAGGAVWEQFF. CDR3 DNA sequence: TGCAGTGCTCAGGAGGCGGGGGGGGCGGTATGGGAGCAGTTCTTC. This chain connects TRBV20-1 to TRBJ2-1; 9 bases are a match to TRBD2. The J segment lost 10 bases and the V segment lost 5 bases, leaving 15 bases of the junction unmatched. The V gene's germline CDR1 is DFQATT and CDR2 SNEGSKA (reference sequence). The CDR3 spans 15 residues.

The rearrangement links TRBV7-9 to TRBJ1-5; 8 bases line up with TRBD1. The CDR3 runs to 15 residues. V shed 6 bases and J 4 bases; nucleotides not matched to a gene: 8. Germline CDR1 and CDR2: SEHNR and FQNEAQ (reference sequence). The DNA for the CDR3 is TGTGCCAGCAGTCCGGACAGGGACGGGAATCAGCCCCAGCATTTT. Residues: CASSPDRDGNQPQHF.

J is TRBJ1-1 and V is TRBV5-4; no clear D gene. Trimming removed 4 bases at V and 0 bases at J, with 13 bases between. CDR3 length: 15 residues. CDR1 SGHNT and CDR2 YYREEE come from the germline V gene (reference sequence). The CDR3 spells CASSRGREMNTEAFF. CDR3 DNA: TGTGCCAGCAGCCGAGGGAGAGAAATGAACACTGAAGCTTTCTTT.

This clonotype was picked up a small number of times. V is TRBV15 and J is TRBJ1-5; D is possibly TRBD1 (5 bases). Looked up from germline, CDR1 is LNHNV and CDR2 is YYDKDF (reference sequence). This CDR3 has 14 amino acids. The V end was cut by 0 bases, the J end by 5 bases, with 8 bases between. In nucleotides, the CDR3 is TGTGCCACCAGCAGAGATATGGGGGATCAGCCCCAGCATTTT. It translates to CATSRDMGDQPQHF. Drawing the rest from reference TRBV15 and TRBJ1-5, the complete variable domain is DAMVIQNPRYQVTQFGKPVTLSCSQTLNHNVMYWYQQKSSQAPKLLFHYYDKDFNNEADTPDNFQSRRPNTSFCFLDIRSPGLGDTAMYLCATSRDMGDQPQHFGDGTRLSIL.

The gene calls are TRBV5-1 and TRBJ2-3, with TRBD1 matching over 7 bases. The trim removed 4 bases at V and 0 bases at J, leaving 8 bases unmatched. The germline V gene has CDR1 SGHRS and CDR2 YFSETQ. The CDR3 runs to 16 residues. The CDR3 DNA follows: TGCGCCAGCAGCCCACCGGGACAGCCTAGCACAGATACGCAGTATTTT. As protein: CASSPPGQPSTDTQYF.

This chain connects TRBV20-1 to TRBJ2-5; no clear D. V lost 4 bases and J 7 bases, leaving 16 bases between the germline ends. CDR1 DFQATT and CDR2 SNEGSKA come from the germline V gene (reference sequence). CDR3 length equals 13 residues. DNA of the CDR3: TGCAGTGCTAACAGATCCCCTCTTGGGACCCAGTACTTC. This sequence encodes CSANRSPLGTQYF.